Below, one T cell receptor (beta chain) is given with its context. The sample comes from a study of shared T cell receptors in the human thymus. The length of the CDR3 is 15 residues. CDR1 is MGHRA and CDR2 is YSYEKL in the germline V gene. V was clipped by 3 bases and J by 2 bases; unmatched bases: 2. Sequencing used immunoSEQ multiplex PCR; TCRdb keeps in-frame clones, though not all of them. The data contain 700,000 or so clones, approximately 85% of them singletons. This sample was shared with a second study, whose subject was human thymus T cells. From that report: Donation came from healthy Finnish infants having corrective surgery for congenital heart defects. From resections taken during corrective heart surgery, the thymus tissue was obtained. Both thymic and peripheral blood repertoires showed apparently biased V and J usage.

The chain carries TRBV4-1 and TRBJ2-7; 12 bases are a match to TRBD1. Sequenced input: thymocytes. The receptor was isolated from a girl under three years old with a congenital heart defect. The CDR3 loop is CASSQGTGGPYEQYF. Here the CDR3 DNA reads TGCGCCAGCAGCCAGGGGACAGGGGGCCCCTACGAGCAGTACTTC.